These T cell receptor beta chains were read from a single sample in a study of early T cells in non-severe SARS-CoV-2 infection. Via MiXCR, TCRdb re-called the 5' RACE reads, giving one row per CDR3 protein. The repertoire holds more than 80,000 distinct CDR3 sequences, with around 13% as singletons. The sample comprised whole blood. The receptor source for this set is an adult who was a healthcare worker with PCR-confirmed SARS-CoV-2 infection or an uninfected control (not recorded which). CDR3s include the opening cysteine and the closing phenylalanine or tryptophan. A D gene is named only where the DNA matches it firmly. Not every row has a clone size; where given, it reads once, few, many or a size class.

J | V | size | D | CDR3 | DNA
TRBJ2-2 | TRBV11-2 | many | - | CASSRGARTGELFF | TGTGCCAGCAGCCGGGGCGCGAGGACCGGGGAGCTGTTTTTT
TRBJ2-3 | TRBV30 | many | - | CAWSGGVRTDTQYF | TGTGCCTGGAGTGGAGGGGTTCGGACAGATACGCAGTATTTT
TRBJ2-1 | TRBV7-9 | - | - | CASSPPEGGNEQFF | TGTGCCAGCAGCCCCCCGGAGGGTGGGAATGAGCAGTTCTTC
TRBJ1-2 | TRBV29-1 | - | - | CSVDLVSQKRGGYTF | TGCAGCGTTGATTTGGTCTCCCAAAAAAGAGGTGGCTACACCTTC
TRBJ1-2 | TRBV7-8 | few | - | CASSPNSANYGYTF | TGTGCCAGCAGCCCTAACAGTGCGAACTATGGCTACACCTTC
TRBJ2-7 | TRBV9 | many | - | CASSPSMGAYEQYF | TGTGCCAGCAGCCCCTCAATGGGGGCCTACGAGCAGTACTTC
TRBJ1-1 | TRBV27 | few | TRBD1 | CASRPTGRGLGNTEAFF | TGTGCCAGCAGACCCACGGGCAGGGGGCTGGGGAACACTGAAGCTTTCTTT
TRBJ2-3 | TRBV12-3/TRBV12-4 | - | TRBD1 | CASSLSGDRALDTQYF | TGTGCCAGCAGTTTATCCGGGGACAGGGCCCTAGATACGCAGTATTTT
TRBJ2-5 | TRBV7-2 | - | - | CASSRSETQYF | TGTGCCAGCAGCCGATCGGAGACCCAGTACTTC
TRBJ2-1 | TRBV20-1 | - | - | CSPGSPLGEQFF | TGCAGCCCTGGTAGTCCACTAGGGGAGCAGTTCTTC
TRBJ2-1 | TRBV18 | few | TRBD1 | CASSPRDSGTYNEQFF | TGTGCCAGCTCACCCCGGGACAGTGGGACGTACAATGAGCAGTTCTTC
TRBJ1-1 | TRBV3-1 | - | - | CASSQDRRGGKPFF | TGTGCCAGCAGCCAAGATCGGAGGGGGGGGAAACCTTTCTTT
TRBJ1-5 | TRBV7-2 | few | - | CASSLAGTTHQPQHF | TGTGCCAGCAGCTTGGCGGGGACGACCCATCAGCCCCAGCATTTT
TRBJ2-7 | TRBV20-1 | many | - | CSALDGRNPYEQYF | TGCAGTGCTTTAGACGGACGGAACCCCTACGAGCAGTACTTC
TRBJ2-7 | TRBV25-1 | - | - | CASSDWPYEQYF | TGTGCCAGCAGTGATTGGCCCTACGAGCAGTACTTC
TRBJ2-6 | TRBV6-5 | few | - | CASRETGGTGANVLTF | TGTGCCAGCAGGGAGACAGGCGGTACGGGGGCCAACGTCCTGACTTTC
TRBJ2-3 | TRBV5-1 | - | TRBD2 | CASSLRASGVADTQYF | TGCGCCAGCAGCTTGCGGGCTAGCGGGGTCGCAGATACGCAGTATTTT
TRBJ2-1 | TRBV5-1 | many | - | CASSLARVPRGASYNEQFF | TGCGCCAGCAGCTTGGCCAGGGTGCCTCGAGGGGCTTCCTACAATGAGCAGTTCTTC
TRBJ2-5 | TRBV5-1 | few | - | CVSSLQGPERETQYF | TGCGTCAGCTCTTTACAAGGGCCCGAAAGGGAGACCCAGTACTTC
TRBJ2-7 | TRBV9 | - | - | CASSPHWRGAYEQYF | TGTGCCAGCAGCCCCCATTGGCGAGGCGCCTACGAGCAGTACTTC
TRBJ1-1 | TRBV29-1 | many | - | CSVGRGMNTEAFF | TGCAGCGTTGGCCGGGGAATGAACACTGAAGCTTTCTTT
TRBJ1-5 | TRBV28 | - | - | CASNVRGYSNQPQHF | TGTGCCAGCAATGTGAGGGGGTATAGCAATCAGCCCCAGCATTTT
TRBJ2-7 | TRBV7-9 | few | - | CASAEWGSYEQYF | TGTGCCAGCGCGGAGTGGGGTTCCTACGAGCAGTACTTC
TRBJ1-2 | TRBV9 | few | - | CASSVAQGGGYTF | TGTGCCAGCAGCGTAGCCCAGGGAGGCGGCTACACCTTC
TRBJ1-1 | TRBV10-3 | - | - | CAISEGRMNTEAFF | TGTGCCATCAGTGAGGGCAGAATGAACACTGAAGCTTTCTTT
TRBJ2-3 | TRBV20-1 | - | TRBD2 | CSAGTSGGGSDTQYF | TGCAGTGCCGGTACTAGCGGGGGGGGCTCAGATACGCAGTATTTT
TRBJ2-7 | TRBV30 | - | - | CAWSALGGPYEQYF | TGTGCCTGGAGTGCCCTGGGCGGACCCTACGAGCAGTACTTC
TRBJ1-5 | TRBV7-9 | many | - | CASSLSQGSNQPQHF | TGTGCCAGCAGCTTATCCCAGGGCTCGAATCAGCCCCAGCATTTT
TRBJ1-2 | TRBV7-2 | few | - | CASSSQVNYGYTF | TGTGCCAGCAGCTCACAGGTTAACTATGGCTACACCTTC
TRBJ1-2 | TRBV20-1 | few | - | CSAYGSGTDGYTF | TGCAGTGCTTACGGAAGCGGGACTGATGGCTACACCTTC
TRBJ1-5 | TRBV18 | few | - | CASSPGPGAYNQPQHF | TGTGCCAGCTCACCAGGACCGGGGGCTTACAATCAGCCCCAGCATTTT
TRBJ1-6 | TRBV6-2/TRBV6-3 | many | - | CASSYLGRSNSPLHF | TGTGCCAGCAGTTACTTGGGACGAAGTAATTCACCCCTCCACTTT
TRBJ2-1 | TRBV7-9 | many | TRBD1 | CASSLTGTGVDNEQFF | TGTGCCAGCAGCCTCACCGGGACAGGAGTTGACAATGAGCAGTTCTTC
TRBJ2-7 | TRBV29-1 | - | TRBD2 | CSVDVRGGYEQYF | TGCAGCGTTGACGTGCGGGGGGGGTACGAGCAGTACTTC
TRBJ2-7 | TRBV18 | - | - | CASSQYGGMEHEQYF | TGTGCCAGCTCACAATATGGCGGCATGGAGCACGAGCAGTACTTC
TRBJ2-2 | TRBV20-1 | many | - | CSARSVGELFF | TGCAGTGCTAGAAGTGTCGGGGAGCTGTTTTTT
TRBJ2-1 | TRBV7-2 | - | - | CASSLDAGTGEQFF | TGTGCCAGCAGCTTAGACGCGGGCACCGGTGAGCAGTTCTTC
TRBJ1-6 | TRBV27 | once | TRBD1 | CASSPGQAVSPLHF | TGTGCCAGCAGCCCGGGACAGGCAGTTTCACCCCTCCACTTT
TRBJ2-7 | TRBV4-1 | few | TRBD2 | CASSQPSGGVYEQYF | TGCGCCAGCAGCCAACCTAGCGGGGGAGTCTACGAGCAGTACTTC
TRBJ2-1 | TRBV12-3/TRBV12-4 | few | TRBD2 | CASSLSGGVYNEQFF | TGTGCCAGCAGTCTTAGCGGGGGGGTTTACAATGAGCAGTTCTTC
TRBJ2-3 | TRBV30 | many | TRBD2 | CAWSMGLAEADTQYF | TGTGCCTGGAGCATGGGACTAGCGGAGGCAGATACGCAGTATTTT
TRBJ1-1 | TRBV30 | few | TRBD1 | CAWNTDATGDHTEAFF | TGTGCCTGGAATACCGATGCGACAGGGGATCACACTGAAGCTTTCTTT
TRBJ2-7 | TRBV29-1 | few | - | CSAMTTYEQYF | TGCAGCGCCATGACTACCTACGAGCAGTACTTC
TRBJ2-3 | TRBV7-2 | few | - | CASSLYRNSDTQYF | TGTGCCAGCAGCTTGTACAGGAACTCAGATACGCAGTATTTT
TRBJ1-5 | TRBV6-5 | many | - | CASRARGTPSYYSNQPQHF | TGTGCCAGCAGGGCTAGGGGGACTCCGTCTTATTATAGCAATCAGCCCCAGCATTTT
TRBJ2-2 | TRBV10-1 | - | - | CASSDSRGKGTGELFF | TGCGCCAGCAGTGACAGTCGGGGGAAAGGGACCGGGGAGCTGTTTTTT
TRBJ2-1 | TRBV4-3 | - | - | CASSQVGGMGYNEQFF | TGCGCCAGCAGCCAAGTAGGGGGTATGGGTTACAATGAGCAGTTCTTC
TRBJ2-6 | TRBV29-1 | few | - | CSVEGSGANVLTF | TGCAGCGTTGAGGGCTCTGGGGCCAACGTCCTGACTTTC
TRBJ1-1 | TRBV29-1 | once | - | CSAGGGNTEAFF | TGCAGCGCCGGGGGCGGGAACACTGAAGCTTTCTTT
TRBJ2-3 | TRBV6-2/TRBV6-3 | - | TRBD1 | CASSSLDRVTDTQYF | TGTGCCAGCAGTTCGCTCGACAGGGTTACAGATACGCAGTATTTT
TRBJ2-5 | TRBV7-9 | few | - | CASSSGTRAETQYF | TGTGCCAGCAGCAGCGGAACTAGGGCAGAGACCCAGTACTTC
TRBJ2-3 | TRBV11-2 | - | - | CASSLVGDFTDTQYF | TGTGCCAGCAGCTTAGTTGGGGACTTCACAGATACGCAGTATTTT
TRBJ1-2 | TRBV6-5 | - | - | CASSIRDTLGGYTF | TGTGCCAGCAGTATCCGGGACACCCTCGGTGGCTACACCTTC
TRBJ2-7 | TRBV27 | - | - | CASSSGGQGYEQYF | TGTGCCAGCAGTTCGGGCGGGCAGGGGTACGAGCAGTACTTC
TRBJ1-2 | TRBV12-3/TRBV12-4 | few | - | CASSFPPLSDSGGYTF | TGTGCCAGCAGTTTCCCCCCGCTGTCGGATTCCGGAGGCTACACCTTC